The T cell receptor (beta chain) under discussion was sequenced for a study of OX40 agonist ivuxolimab in advanced cancers. The overall study: Every 2 weeks, patients received ivuxolimab intravenously, dosed at 0.01 to 10 mg/kg. Subjects had a mean age of about 60 years, with a range of about 23 to 79; around 83% were male. Study results and limitations: Clonal expansion by week 6 occurred in CD4+ and CD8+ blood T cells (at 0.1 to 3.0 mg/kg). Among T cells, CD8+ cells averaged more expanded clones than CD4+ cells.

TCRdb's table, derived via immunoSEQ multiplex PCR, lists solely in-frame clones and lacks some. The table has 35,000 to 45,000 clones, approximately 91% seen once. After removal of 4 bases from V and 4 bases from J, the junction contained 14 bases not matched to a gene. The length of the CDR3 is 17 residues. In germline, CDR1 is SGDLS, CDR2 YYNGEE. Regarding this clone: What it binds is not known.

The gene calls are TRBV9 and TRBJ2-7, with 10 bases matching TRBD2. The source is an adult with an advanced solid tumor such as melanoma, head and neck, liver or kidney cancer. The source material was CD4+ or CD8+ T cells sorted from blood, sampled in a trial of the OX40 agonist ivuxolimab. CDR3 DNA: TGTGCCAGCAGCCCCAGGATAGCGGGGGGCCAAATGTACGAGCAGTACTTC. This translates into CASSPRIAGGQMYEQYF.